This T cell receptor beta chain emerged from a study of identical twins. TCRdb itself ran the 5' RACE reads through MiXCR, one entry per CDR3 protein. The sample has approximately 190,000 distinct CDR3 sequences; approximately 15% are singletons. Losses at the gene ends were 2 bases for V and 5 bases for J; bases not matched to a gene: 7. The CDR3 contains 15 residues. Germline lookup yields CDR1 MNHEY and CDR2 SVGEGT. This clonotype turned up a few times. Antigen specificity is unknown. Whole-study results and caveats: Modelling approaches yielded underestimates of out-of-frame TCR alpha sharing between monozygotic twins. Invariant cells of the MAIT and iNKT types might have partly distorted the zero-insertion analyses.

These same records also appear under a second study, on T cells expressing NK-cell markers.

This chain uses TRBV6-2 or TRBV6-3 with TRBJ2-5, with 8 nucleotides matching TRBD2. Material: CD8+ T cells sorted from blood. The sequence was obtained from a woman between 18 and 29 years old in good health. The CDR3 region has the DNA TGTGCCAGCAGTTACCTCGGGACTAGTATGGAGACCCAGTACTTC. Translating it yields CASSYLGTSMETQYF.